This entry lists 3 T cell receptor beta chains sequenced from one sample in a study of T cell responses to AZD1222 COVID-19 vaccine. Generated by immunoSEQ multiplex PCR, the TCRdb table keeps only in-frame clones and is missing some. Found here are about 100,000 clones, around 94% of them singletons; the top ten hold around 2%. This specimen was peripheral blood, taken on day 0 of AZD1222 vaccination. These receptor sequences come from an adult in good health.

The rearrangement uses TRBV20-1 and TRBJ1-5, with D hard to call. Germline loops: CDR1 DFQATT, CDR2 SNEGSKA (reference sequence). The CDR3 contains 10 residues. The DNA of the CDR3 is TGCGGGAAGCAAACCCAGCCCCAGCATTTT. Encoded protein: CGKQTQPQHF.

The CDR3, as DNA: TGTGCCAGCAGCGAGACGTCAGGGAGTGCTGGAAACACCATATATTTT. The encoded protein is CASSETSGSAGNTIYF. This chain links TRBV11-3 with TRBJ1-3, with D maybe TRBD1 (5 bases). V was shortened by 5 bases and J by 2 bases, with 16 bases between the two germline ends. Germline V gene lookup returns CDR1 SGHNT and CDR2 YENEEA. CDR3 size: 16 residues.

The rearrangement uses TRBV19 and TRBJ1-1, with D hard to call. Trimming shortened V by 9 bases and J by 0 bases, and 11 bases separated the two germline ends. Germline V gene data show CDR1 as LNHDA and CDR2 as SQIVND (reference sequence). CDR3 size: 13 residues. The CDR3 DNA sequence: TGTGCCAGCGCGGTGGGGTTGAACACTGAAGCTTTCTTT. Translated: CASAVGLNTEAFF.